Shown below are 27 T cell receptor beta chains from a single sample sequenced in a study of T cells in Graves' hyperthyroidism and ophthalmopathy. RNA transcripts served as the template for amplifying TCR beta CDR3 regions. The TCR CDR3 was amplified in a first-round RT-PCR using the HTBI primer set. Each CDR3 protein is one row after TCRdb ran MiXCR on the multiplex PCR reads. The data hold 600,000 to 650,000 distinct CDR3 sequences, with 20% observed a single time. Sequenced: blood. These receptor sequences come from a man younger than 45 with Graves' ophthalmopathy.

This clonotype was counted at least ten times. This chain uses TRBV7-9 with TRBJ2-5; tentatively, D is TRBD2 (5 bases). Germline CDR1 SEHNR, CDR2 FQNEAQ (reference sequence). The CDR3 totals 13 residues. Trimming stripped 5 bases from V and 4 bases from J, with 11 bases between. The CDR3 spells CASSPRRGETQYF. Written as DNA, the CDR3 is TGTGCCAGCAGCCCCCGTCGGGGAGAGACCCAGTACTTC.

The sample holds many counts of this clonotype. This sequence joins TRBV28 and TRBJ1-1, with D uncertain. Per the germline V gene, CDR1 is MDHEN and CDR2 is SYDVKM. The V end was cut by 3 bases, the J end by 4 bases, with 3 bases between. The CDR3 is 11 residues long. Here the CDR3 reads CASSFPTEAFF. The CDR3 DNA sequence: TGTGCCAGCAGTTTCCCCACTGAAGCTTTCTTT.

This clonotype has only a few counts. The chain joins TRBV5-1 to TRBJ2-3; 13 bases fit TRBD2. Germline CDR1 reads SGHRS; CDR2 reads YFSETQ. This CDR3 spans 17 amino acids. The J segment lost 4 bases and the V segment lost 4 bases, leaving 9 bases of the junction unmatched. CDR3 nucleotide sequence: TGCGCCAGCAGCAAATCCGGGACTAGCGGGACTCCAGATACGCAGTATTTT. Translating it yields CASSKSGTSGTPDTQYF.

The J gene is TRBJ2-1, the V gene TRBV18; 10 bases are a match to TRBD2. Germline V gives CDR1 KGHSH, CDR2 LQKENI. Unmatched junction bases numbered 5, after V lost 5 bases and J lost 4 bases. CDR3 length equals 15 residues. The CDR3 region has the DNA TGTGCCAGCTCAACTAGCGGGACCCGATACAATGAGCAGTTCTTC. This gives the protein CASSTSGTRYNEQFF. The full variable domain, in which reference TRBV18 and TRBJ2-1 provide the parts outside the CDR3, is NAGVMQNPRHLVRRRGQEARLRCSPMKGHSHVYWYRQLPEEGLKFMVYLQKENIIDESGMPKERFSAEFPKEGPSILRIQQVVRGDSAAYFCASSTSGTRYNEQFFGPGTRLTVL.

This clonotype came up many times. The chain links TRBV28 to TRBJ2-7, with TRBD2 matching 13 bases. Germline V gives CDR1 MDHEN, CDR2 SYDVKM. The CDR3 has 15 residues. Trimming at V came to 6 bases and at J to 5 bases, leaving 7 bases not matched to a gene. The CDR3 region has the DNA TGTGCCAGCAGCCCGACTAGCGGGAGGACGAACGAGCAGTACTTC. Its protein product is CASSPTSGRTNEQYF.

This clonotype was observed many times. The V gene is TRBV28, the J gene TRBJ1-5; 12 bases map to TRBD1. CDR3 length: 20 amino acids. Unmatched junction bases numbered 13, after V lost 4 bases and J lost 0 bases. The germline gives CDR1 MDHEN, CDR2 SYDVKM. Written as DNA, the CDR3 is TGTGCCAGCAGTTCCTTGGGACCCGGGACAGGGGGCTATAGCAATCAGCCCCAGCATTTT. This gives the protein CASSSLGPGTGGYSNQPQHF.

V is TRBV5-6 and J is TRBJ2-7; 8 bases align to TRBD2. Germline values: CDR1 SGHDT, CDR2 YYEEEE. V lost 5 bases, J lost 2 bases, and 9 bases stayed unmatched. The CDR3 totals 15 residues. The CDR3: CASREGGTRTYEQYF. CDR3 bases: TGTGCCAGCAGGGAAGGCGGGACTAGAACCTACGAGCAGTACTTC.

This clonotype was picked up a small number of times. This chain links TRBV5-1 with TRBJ2-4; no reliable D call. CDR1 is SGHRS and CDR2 is YFSETQ in the germline V gene. This CDR3 is 14 amino acids long. The V gene lost 7 bases and the J gene lost 4 bases, with 15 bases spanning the gap. For the CDR3, the DNA is TGCGCCAGCCACGACCCCATGGGGAAAAACATTCAGTACTTC. It translates to CASHDPMGKNIQYF.

The chain carries TRBV12-5 and TRBJ2-2, with D perhaps TRBD1 (7 bases). The ends were cut back, 6 bases at V and 8 bases at J, with 10 bases in the middle. Germline CDR1 and CDR2: LGHNT and FRNRAP. This CDR3 is 12 amino acids long. The CDR3 here is CASGQGTGELFF. Here the CDR3 DNA reads TGTGCTAGTGGACAGGGGACTGGGGAGCTGTTTTTT.

This clonotype was recorded at least ten times. The chain combines TRBV5-1 with TRBJ1-2; D unclear. The ends were cut back, 3 bases at V and 2 bases at J, with 8 bases in the middle. Germline V gene lookup returns CDR1 SGHRS and CDR2 YFSETQ. CDR3 size: 13 residues. The DNA for the CDR3 is TGCGCCAGCAGCTCTGAGGGAAACTATGGCTACACCTTC. Translation gives CASSSEGNYGYTF.

This chain joins TRBV7-9 and TRBJ1-6; 8 nucleotides match TRBD1. Germline values: CDR1 SEHNR, CDR2 FQNEAQ (reference sequence). The CDR3 totals 15 residues. V dropped 2 bases and J dropped 9; count of bases not matched to a gene: 6. CDR3 DNA: TGTGCCAGCAGCTTATTGGGGACAGGCGCTTCACCCCTCCACTTT. As protein: CASSLLGTGASPLHF.

In the case of this clonotype: The junction differs from germline at one of its ends, possibly a read error. This rearrangement joins TRBV13 to TRBJ1-2, with D possibly matching TRBD1 (6 bases). The CDR3 length is 15 residues. Germline V gene data show CDR1 as PRHDT and CDR2 as FYEKMQ (reference sequence). CDR3 in amino acids: CASSVGGGLLDGYTF. For the CDR3, the DNA is TGTGCCAGCAGCGTAGGAGGGGGGCTGTTGGATGGCTACACCTTC.

This clonotype was detected a few times. The CDR3 nucleotides read TGCAGCGTTGAGTTGAGGGGCACTGAAGCTTTCTTT. Encoded protein: CSVELRGTEAFF. This chain uses TRBV29-1 with TRBJ1-1; maybe TRBD1 (5 bases). V was trimmed by 3 bases and J by 4 bases, leaving 9 bases between them. This CDR3 contains 12 residues. Germline V lookup: CDR1 SQVTM, CDR2 ANQGSEA. The whole variable domain, remainder taken from reference TRBV29-1 and TRBJ1-1, is SAVISQKPSRDICQRGTSLTIQCQVDSQVTMMFWYRQQPGQSLTLIATANQGSEATYESGFVIDKFPISRPNLTFSTLTVSNMSPEDSSIYLCSVELRGTEAFFGQGTRLTVV.

This sequence joins TRBV20-1 and TRBJ1-5; TRBD1 aligns across 9 bases. After removal of 6 bases from V and 3 bases from J, the junction contained 9 bases not matched to a gene. The CDR3 spans 15 residues. Germline V gene sequence: CDR1 DFQATT, CDR2 SNEGSKA (reference sequence). The CDR3 region has the DNA TGCAGTGCGTTACAGGGGGCGCGAATCAATCAGCCCCAGCATTTT. Translated, it gives CSALQGARINQPQHF.

The gene calls are TRBV9 and TRBJ1-3; D is undetermined. CDR1 is SGDLS and CDR2 is YYNGEE in the germline V gene. The CDR3 extends over 13 amino acids. V was pared by 7 bases and J by 0 bases, with 8 bases between. CDR3 in amino acids: CASARNSGNTIYF. Here the CDR3 DNA reads TGTGCCAGCGCACGCAACTCTGGAAACACCATATATTTT.

V and J are TRBV5-5 and TRBJ2-7, with 7 bases fitting TRBD1. CDR1 and CDR2 (germline): SGHKS, YYEKEE (reference sequence). The V and J ends lost 0 bases and 0 bases, in that order; junction bases with no gene match: 6. The CDR3 loop spans 16 amino acids. DNA of the CDR3: TGTGCCAGCAGCTTGGGAGGGGGCCCGATCTCCTACGAGCAGTACTTC. It yields the protein CASSLGGGPISYEQYF. The entire variable domain, with the rest obtained from reference TRBV5-5 and TRBJ2-7, is as follows: DAGVTQSPTHLIKTRGQQVTLRCSPISGHKSVSWYQQVLGQGPQFIFQYYEKEERGRGNFPDRFSARQFPNYSSELNVNALLLGDSALYLCASSLGGGPISYEQYFGPGTRLTVT.

This clonotype showed up just a few times. V and J are TRBV29-1 and TRBJ2-4; tentative D call: TRBD2 (6 bases). Per germline, CDR1 SQVTM and CDR2 ANQGSEA. There are 11 residues in the CDR3. The V and J ends lost 7 bases and 7 bases respectively, with 11 bases between them. CDR3 sequence: CSGGERNIQYF. As DNA, the CDR3 is TGCAGCGGGGGGGAGAGGAACATTCAGTACTTC.

The CDR3 bases are TGTGCCAGCAGCCCCGAGGATCAGCCCCAGCATTTT. It is translated as CASSPEDQPQHF. The rearrangement links TRBV11-2 to TRBJ1-5; the D is unclear. This CDR3 is 12 amino acids long. V was trimmed by 5 bases and J by 5 bases, leaving 7 bases between them. Looked up from germline, CDR1 is SGHAT and CDR2 is FQNNGV.

This clonotype was recorded many times. The CDR3, as DNA: TGTGCCAGCAGCCAAAGACCCTCGGGGGGCTTGAACACTGAAGCTTTCTTT. Its translation is CASSQRPSGGLNTEAFF. V usage is TRBV3-1 and J usage is TRBJ1-1, with D possibly matching TRBD1 (6 bases). The CDR3 runs to 17 residues. CDR1 is LGHDT, CDR2 YNNKEL, per germline (reference sequence). Trimming shortened V by 2 bases and J by 0 bases, and 16 bases separated the two germline ends. The whole variable domain, filled in from reference TRBV3-1 and TRBJ1-1, reads DTAVSQTPKYLVTQMGNDKSIKCEQNLGHDTMYWYKQDSKKFLKIMFSYNNKELIINETVPNRFSPKSPDKAHLNLHINSLELGDSAVYFCASSQRPSGGLNTEAFFGQGTRLTVV.

This clonotype was detected many times. The chain links TRBV28 to TRBJ2-7, with TRBD1 identical over 11 bases. The V gene end was trimmed by 4 bases and the J gene end by 4 bases; junction bases not matched to a gene: 12. Germline lookup yields CDR1 MDHEN and CDR2 SYDVKM. The CDR3 has 17 amino acids. CDR3 region: CASSYPVLGTGGYEQYF. The DNA of the CDR3 is TGTGCCAGCAGTTATCCGGTACTCGGGACAGGGGGTTACGAGCAGTACTTC. Based on the CDR3 plus reference TRBV28 and TRBJ2-7, the full variable domain is DVKVTQSSRYLVKRTGEKVFLECVQDMDHENMFWYRQDPGLGLRLIYFSYDVKMKEKGDIPEGYSVSREKKERFSLILESASTNQTSMYLCASSYPVLGTGGYEQYFGPGTRLTVT.

This clonotype was found a few times. This chain connects TRBV27 to TRBJ2-5; 10 nucleotides match TRBD1. Germline V gene sequence: CDR1 MNHEY, CDR2 SMNVEV (reference sequence). The CDR3 has 13 amino acids. Unmatched junction bases numbered 5, after V lost 8 bases and J lost 5 bases. The DNA of the CDR3 is TGTGCCAGCGGGGACAGGGGCGGCGAGACCCAGTACTTC. It codes for CASGDRGGETQYF.

This chain joins TRBV9 and TRBJ2-5, with TRBD2 matching over 8 bases. V gave up 1 base and J gave up 0 bases; unmatched junction bases: 2. CDR3 length: 15 amino acids. Per germline, CDR1 SGDLS and CDR2 YYNGEE. CDR3 loop: CASSVREGNQETQYF. In DNA form, the CDR3 reads TGTGCCAGCAGCGTACGGGAGGGTAACCAAGAGACCCAGTACTTC.

There are many counts of this clonotype. V is TRBV7-2 and J is TRBJ2-5; maybe TRBD2 (5 bases). The CDR3 loop spans 15 amino acids. The V end was cut by 4 bases, the J end by 2 bases, with 14 bases between. Germline assignment: CDR1 SGHTA and CDR2 FQGNSA. CDR3 residues: CASSSGYQRQETQYF. The CDR3 DNA follows: TGTGCCAGCAGCTCGGGCTACCAGCGGCAAGAGACCCAGTACTTC.

The rearrangement links TRBV7-9 to TRBJ2-1; D possibly corresponds to TRBD2 (6 bases). The CDR3 is 17 residues long. Trimming removed 1 base at V and 4 bases at J, with 17 bases between. Germline V gene sequence: CDR1 SEHNR, CDR2 FQNEAQ (reference sequence). The CDR3 spells CASSLESGDPTYNEQFF. In DNA form, the CDR3 reads TGTGCCAGCAGCTTAGAATCGGGAGACCCTACTTACAATGAGCAGTTCTTC.

The chain couples TRBV5-8 to TRBJ1-4, with 8 nucleotides matching TRBD1. J gave up 9 bases and V 0 bases, and 7 bases lay outside the gene matches. In germline, CDR1 is SGHTS, CDR2 YDEGEE. The CDR3 covers 15 residues. CDR3 nucleotides: TGTGCCAGCAGCTTGGAAACAGGGGGAACGAAAAAACTGTTTTTT. This encodes CASSLETGGTKKLFF.

In this sample, this clonotype turned up many times. The chain links TRBV5-1 to TRBJ2-7; 8 bases line up with TRBD2. CDR1 SGHRS and CDR2 YFSETQ come from the germline V gene. J gave up 2 bases and V 5 bases, and 6 bases lay outside the gene matches. The CDR3 loop spans 14 amino acids. The CDR3 spells CASRVLAGTYEQYF. The CDR3 bases are TGCGCCAGCAGGGTTTTAGCGGGGACCTACGAGCAGTACTTC. Variable domain in full (rest from reference TRBV5-1 and TRBJ2-7): KAGVTQTPRYLIKTRGQQVTLSCSPISGHRSVSWYQQTPGQGLQFLFEYFSETQRNKGNFPGRFSGRQFSNSRSEMNVSTLELGDSALYLCASRVLAGTYEQYFGPGTRLTVT.

This clonotype was observed many times. The chain employs TRBV12-3 or TRBV12-4 and TRBJ2-5; TRBD1 matches at 9 bases. The CDR3 covers 15 residues. Trimming cost V 6 bases and J 5 bases; bases outside gene matches: 10. The CDR3 nucleotides are TGTGCCAGCAGGTGGACAGGGGCCAAAGGGGAGACCCAGTACTTC. Its protein is CASRWTGAKGETQYF.